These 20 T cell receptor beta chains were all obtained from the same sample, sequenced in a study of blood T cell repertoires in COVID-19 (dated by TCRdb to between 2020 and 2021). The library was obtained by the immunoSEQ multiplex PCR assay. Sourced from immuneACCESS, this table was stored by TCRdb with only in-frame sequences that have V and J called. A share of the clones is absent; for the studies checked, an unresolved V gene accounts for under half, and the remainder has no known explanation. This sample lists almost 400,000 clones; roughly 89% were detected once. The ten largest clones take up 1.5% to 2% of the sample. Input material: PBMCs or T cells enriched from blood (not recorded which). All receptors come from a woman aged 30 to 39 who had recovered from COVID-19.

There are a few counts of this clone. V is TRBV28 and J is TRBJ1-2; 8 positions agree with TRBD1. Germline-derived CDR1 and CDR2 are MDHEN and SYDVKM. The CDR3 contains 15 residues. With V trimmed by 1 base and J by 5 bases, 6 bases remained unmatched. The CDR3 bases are TGTGCCAGCAGTTTATTGCGCAGGGGGCGATATGGCTACACCTTC. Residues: CASSLLRRGRYGYTF.

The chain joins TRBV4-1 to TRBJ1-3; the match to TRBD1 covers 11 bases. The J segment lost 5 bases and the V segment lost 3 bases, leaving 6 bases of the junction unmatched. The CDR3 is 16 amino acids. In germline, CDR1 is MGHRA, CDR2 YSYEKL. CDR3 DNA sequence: TGCGCCAGCAGCCATCTCGGACAGGGGGCTAGAAACACCATATATTTT. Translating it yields CASSHLGQGARNTIYF.

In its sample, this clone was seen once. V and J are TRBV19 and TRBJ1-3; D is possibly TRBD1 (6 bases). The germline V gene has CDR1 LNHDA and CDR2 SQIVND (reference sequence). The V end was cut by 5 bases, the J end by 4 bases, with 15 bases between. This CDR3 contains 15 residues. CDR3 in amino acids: CASSSQGLRGNTIYF. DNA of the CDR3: TGTGCCAGTAGTTCACAGGGTTTACGCGGAAACACCATATATTTT.

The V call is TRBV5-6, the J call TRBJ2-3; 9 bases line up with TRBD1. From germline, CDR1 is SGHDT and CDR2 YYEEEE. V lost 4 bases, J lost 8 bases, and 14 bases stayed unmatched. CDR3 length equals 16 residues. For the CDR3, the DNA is TGTGCCAGCAGCCAAGGACAGGGGATGGAGGGAGCTACGCAGTATTTT. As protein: CASSQGQGMEGATQYF.

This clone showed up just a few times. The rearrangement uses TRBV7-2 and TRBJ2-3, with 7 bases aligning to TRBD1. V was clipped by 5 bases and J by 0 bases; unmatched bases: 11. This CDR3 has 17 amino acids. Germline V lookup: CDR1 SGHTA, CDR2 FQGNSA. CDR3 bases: TGTGCCAGCAGCCTCACCCGACAGGGCCGTAGCACAGATACGCAGTATTTT. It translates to CASSLTRQGRSTDTQYF.

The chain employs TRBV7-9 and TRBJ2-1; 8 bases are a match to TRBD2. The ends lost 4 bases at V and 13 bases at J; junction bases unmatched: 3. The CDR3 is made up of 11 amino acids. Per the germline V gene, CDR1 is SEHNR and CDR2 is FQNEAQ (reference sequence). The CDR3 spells CASSSGTSQFF. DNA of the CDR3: TGTGCCAGCAGCTCCGGGACTAGTCAGTTCTTC.

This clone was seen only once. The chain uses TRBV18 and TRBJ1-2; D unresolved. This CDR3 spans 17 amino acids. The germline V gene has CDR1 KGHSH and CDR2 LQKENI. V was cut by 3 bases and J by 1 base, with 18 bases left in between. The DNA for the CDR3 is TGTGCCAGCTCACCCATTAGGCGGGTCAGGAATAACTATGGCTACACCTTC. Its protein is CASSPIRRVRNNYGYTF.

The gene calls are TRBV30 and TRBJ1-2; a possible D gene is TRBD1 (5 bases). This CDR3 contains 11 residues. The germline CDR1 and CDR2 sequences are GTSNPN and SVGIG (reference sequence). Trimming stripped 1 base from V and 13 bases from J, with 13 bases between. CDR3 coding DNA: TGTGCCTGGAGTGGTGGGGGGTTCGCCACCTTC. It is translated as CAWSGGGFATF.

In nucleotides, the CDR3 is TGTGCCAGCAGCGTAGACCTACATGAGCAGTTCTTC. Its translation: CASSVDLHEQFF. J is TRBJ2-1 and V is TRBV9; D not resolved. The CDR3 consists of 12 residues. Germline values: CDR1 SGDLS, CDR2 YYNGEE. V lost 0 bases and J lost 8, with 6 bases in between.

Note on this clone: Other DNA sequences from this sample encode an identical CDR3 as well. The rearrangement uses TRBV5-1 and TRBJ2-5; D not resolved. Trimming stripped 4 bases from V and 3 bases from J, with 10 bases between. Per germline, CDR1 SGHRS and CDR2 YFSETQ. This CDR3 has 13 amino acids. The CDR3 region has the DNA TGCGCCAGCAGCGCCAGACTGGAAGAGACCCAGTACTTC. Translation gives CASSARLEETQYF.

The DNA for the CDR3 is TGTGCCAGCAGCTTAGGCGACAGGGTCTACGAGCAGTACTTC. Residues: CASSLGDRVYEQYF. This sequence joins TRBV7-8 and TRBJ2-7; TRBD1 aligns across 7 bases. Germline values: CDR1 SGHVS, CDR2 FQNEAQ. The CDR3 has 14 residues. V dropped 1 base and J dropped 3; count of bases not matched to a gene: 3.

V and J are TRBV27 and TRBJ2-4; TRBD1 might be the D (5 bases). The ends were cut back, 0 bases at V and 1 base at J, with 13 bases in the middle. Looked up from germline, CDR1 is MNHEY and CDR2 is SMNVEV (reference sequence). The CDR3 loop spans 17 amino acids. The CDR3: CASSLSLAGWAKNIQYF. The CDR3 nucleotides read TGTGCCAGCAGTTTATCGTTGGCAGGGTGGGCCAAAAACATTCAGTACTTC.

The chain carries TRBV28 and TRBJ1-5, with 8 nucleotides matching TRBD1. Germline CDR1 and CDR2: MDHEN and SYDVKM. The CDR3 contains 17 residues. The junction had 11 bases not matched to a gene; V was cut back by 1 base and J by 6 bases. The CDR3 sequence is CASSLSVDRAIIQPQHF. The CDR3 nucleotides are TGTGCCAGCAGTTTATCCGTGGACAGGGCTATAATTCAGCCCCAGCATTTT.

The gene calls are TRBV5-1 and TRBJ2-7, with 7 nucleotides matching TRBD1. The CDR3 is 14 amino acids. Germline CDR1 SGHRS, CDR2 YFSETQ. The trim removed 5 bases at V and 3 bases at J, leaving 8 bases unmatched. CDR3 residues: CASSSAGTVYEQYF. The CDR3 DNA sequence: TGCGCCAGCAGTTCAGCCGGGACAGTCTACGAGCAGTACTTC. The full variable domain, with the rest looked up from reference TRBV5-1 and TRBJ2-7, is KAGVTQTPRYLIKTRGQQVTLSCSPISGHRSVSWYQQTPGQGLQFLFEYFSETQRNKGNFPGRFSGRQFSNSRSEMNVSTLELGDSALYLCASSSAGTVYEQYFGPGTRLTVT.

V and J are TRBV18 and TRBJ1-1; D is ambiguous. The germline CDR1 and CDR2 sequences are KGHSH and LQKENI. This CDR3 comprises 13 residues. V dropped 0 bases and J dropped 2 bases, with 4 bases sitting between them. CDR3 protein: CASSPPRNTEAFF. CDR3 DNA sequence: TGTGCCAGCTCACCACCTAGAAACACTGAAGCTTTCTTT.

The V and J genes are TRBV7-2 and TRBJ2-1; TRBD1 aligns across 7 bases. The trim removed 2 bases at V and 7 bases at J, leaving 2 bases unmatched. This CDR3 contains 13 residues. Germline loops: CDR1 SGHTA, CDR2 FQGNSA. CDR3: CASSLIRGNEQFF. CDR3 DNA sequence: TGTGCCAGCAGCTTAATCAGGGGGAATGAGCAGTTCTTC.

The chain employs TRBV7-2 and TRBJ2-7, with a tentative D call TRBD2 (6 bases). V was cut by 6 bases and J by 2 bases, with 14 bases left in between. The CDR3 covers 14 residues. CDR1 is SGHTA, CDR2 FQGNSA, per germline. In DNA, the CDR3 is TGTGCCAGCAGGGCGGGGTTCTACCCCTACGAGCAGTACTTC. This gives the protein CASRAGFYPYEQYF. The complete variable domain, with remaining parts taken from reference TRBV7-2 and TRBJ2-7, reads GAGVSQSPSNKVTEKGKDVELRCDPISGHTALYWYRQSLGQGLEFLIYFQGNSAPDKSGLPSDRFSAERTGGSVSTLTIQRTQQEDSAVYLCASRAGFYPYEQYFGPGTRLTVT.

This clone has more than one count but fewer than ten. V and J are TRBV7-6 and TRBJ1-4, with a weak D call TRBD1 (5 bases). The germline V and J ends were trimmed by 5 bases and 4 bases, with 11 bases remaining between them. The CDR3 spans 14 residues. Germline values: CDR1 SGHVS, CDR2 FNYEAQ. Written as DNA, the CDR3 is TGTGCCAGCAGCGCCAGGGATGGTAATGAAAAACTGTTTTTT. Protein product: CASSARDGNEKLFF.

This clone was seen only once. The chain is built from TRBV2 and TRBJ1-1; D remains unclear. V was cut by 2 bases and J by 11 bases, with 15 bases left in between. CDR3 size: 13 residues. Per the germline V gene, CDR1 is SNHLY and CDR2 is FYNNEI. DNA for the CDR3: TGTGCCAGCAGTGAAAACAGAAAAAATGGGGCTTTCTTT. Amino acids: CASSENRKNGAFF.

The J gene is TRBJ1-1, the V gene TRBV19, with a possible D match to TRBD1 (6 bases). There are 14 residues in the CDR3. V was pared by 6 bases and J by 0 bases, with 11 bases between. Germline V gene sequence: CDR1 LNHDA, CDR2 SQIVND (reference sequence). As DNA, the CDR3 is TGTGCCAGTAGGCCCAGGGGCCTGAACACTGAAGCTTTCTTT. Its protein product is CASRPRGLNTEAFF.